This T cell receptor (beta chain) appears in the sequencing data of a study of T cells after yellow fever vaccination. Study results and limitations: It was a weaker secondary response, yet one that peaked faster, at day 5 versus 15. Post-booster reappearance was seen for most primary-vaccination clones (around 96% CD4, around 91% CD8). FACS-sorted repertoires could harbor abundant contaminating bulk-population clonotypes.

This CDR3 spans 15 amino acids. V gave up 8 bases and J gave up 7 bases; unmatched junction bases: 10. Germline CDR1 and CDR2: KGHSH and LQKENI. The authors made TCR cDNA by 5'RACE template switching, adding a universal primer site and UMIs. TCRdb analysed the 5' RACE reads with MiXCR anew, one entry per CDR3 protein. The sample has about 330,000 distinct CDR3 sequences; around 8.1% are singletons. In the case of this clonotype: Its specificity is not known.

Specimen: PBMCs, collected approximately 40 days after the first yellow fever vaccination. This sequence joins TRBV18 and TRBJ1-6, with TRBD1 matching 8 bases. The receptor was isolated from a man younger than 30 who received the YFV17D yellow fever vaccine. The CDR3, as DNA: TGTGCCAGCCATCCCCCGGGACAGGTCAATTCACCCCTCCACTTT. Translated: CASHPPGQVNSPLHF.